A single sample gave rise to the 32 T cell receptor beta chains below, sequenced in a study of spatial heterogeneity in lung cancer. Time point: sample taken at primary tumor resection. TCRdb re-analysed the 5' RACE reads in MiXCR, keeping a single row per CDR3 protein. The profile covers over 25,000 distinct CDR3 sequences, with about 6.6% appearing a single time and almost 25% taken by the ten largest. Their antigens remain unidentified. Study conclusions and caveats: Tumoral mutation counts were tracked by counts of expanded intratumoral alpha and beta TCRs.

Sample: lung tumor tissue, taken at surgery. The receptors shown here come from a male donor with early-stage non-small cell lung cancer.

This clonotype was found a few times. This chain links TRBV20-1 with TRBJ2-3; TRBD1 might be the D (8 bases). The CDR3 totals 17 residues. Looked up from germline, CDR1 is DFQATT and CDR2 is SNEGSKA (reference sequence). V was shortened by 0 bases and J by 2 bases, with 18 bases between the two germline ends. This chain's CDR3 is CSARDSGQGGYTDTQYF. CDR3 in DNA: TGCAGTGCTAGAGATTCAGGACAGGGAGGGTACACAGATACGCAGTATTTT.

The J gene is TRBJ2-7, the V gene TRBV20-1; 11 bases are shared with TRBD1. The V gene end was trimmed by 1 base and the J gene end by 2 bases; junction bases not matched to a gene: 1. CDR1 is DFQATT, CDR2 SNEGSKA, per germline (reference sequence). CDR3 size: 14 residues. CDR3 in amino acids: CSARAGQGAYEQYF. CDR3 nucleotide sequence: TGCAGTGCTAGAGCGGGACAGGGGGCCTACGAGCAGTACTTC.

This clonotype appeared many times. The chain recombines TRBV18 with TRBJ2-1; 7 nucleotides agree with TRBD2. The CDR3 has 15 amino acids. J lost 2 bases, V lost 4 bases, and 5 bases had no gene match. The germline CDR1 and CDR2 sequences are KGHSH and LQKENI. The CDR3 protein is CASSLPGLPYNEQFF. DNA of the CDR3: TGTGCCAGCTCACTACCGGGACTACCCTACAATGAGCAGTTCTTC.

The chain couples TRBV7-2 to TRBJ1-2, with D perhaps TRBD1 (5 bases). This CDR3 region has 14 residues. The V gene's germline CDR1 is SGHTA and CDR2 FQGNSA. Trimming pared 5 bases from V and 4 bases from J, leaving 14 bases between. DNA for the CDR3: TGTGCCAGCAGCGGCCGTGACAGAATCTATGGCTACACCTTC. This sequence encodes CASSGRDRIYGYTF.

This clonotype was recorded many times. The V and J genes are TRBV5-6 and TRBJ2-7, with D perhaps matching TRBD2 (7 bases). Trimming took 4 bases from V and 0 from J, leaving 8 bases between them. The CDR3 extends over 13 amino acids. Germline values: CDR1 SGHDT, CDR2 YYEEEE. The CDR3 nucleotides are TGTGCCAGCAGCGGGGGGGCCTCCTACGAGCAGTACTTC. Translated: CASSGGASYEQYF. Using reference TRBV5-6 and TRBJ2-7 for the parts outside the CDR3, the full variable domain is DAGVTQSPTHLIKTRGQQVTLRCSPKSGHDTVSWYQQALGQGPQFIFQYYEEEERQRGNFPDRFSGHQFPNYSSELNVNALLLGDSALYLCASSGGASYEQYFGPGTRLTVT.

This clonotype was detected many times. The chain is built from TRBV27 and TRBJ2-5, with a possible D match to TRBD2 (5 bases). Trimming left V 8 bases short and J 4 bases short, with 17 bases between. CDR3 size: 14 residues. CDR1 is MNHEY and CDR2 is SMNVEV in the germline V gene (reference sequence). In DNA, the CDR3 is TGTGCCAGCTCCGAGGGCCTTCCCGCAGAGACCCAGTACTTC. Protein: CASSEGLPAETQYF.

In its sample, this clonotype was seen a few times. This chain uses TRBV4-2 with TRBJ1-4; no clear D. CDR1 is LGHNA and CDR2 is YNFKEQ in the germline V gene. This CDR3 spans 16 amino acids. The ends were cut back, 4 bases at V and 0 bases at J, with 12 bases in the middle. The CDR3 coding sequence is TGTGCCAGCAGCCTTTCCTTTAGCGCAACTAATGAAAAACTGTTTTTT. It specifies CASSLSFSATNEKLFF.

This rearrangement joins TRBV7-9 to TRBJ1-2; D ambiguous. The germline V gene encodes CDR1 SEHNR and CDR2 FQNEAQ (reference sequence). The V gene lost 5 bases and the J gene lost 2 bases, with 12 bases spanning the gap. This CDR3 region has 14 residues. CDR3 nucleotides: TGTGCCAGCAGCCCTATTGGGAGAAACTATGGCTACACCTTC. Its translation: CASSPIGRNYGYTF.

This clonotype was seen repeatedly, ten times or more. The chain has TRBV20-1 and TRBJ2-3; D may match TRBD1 or TRBD2 (7 bases each). Germline CDR1 is DFQATT and CDR2 is SNEGSKA (reference sequence). The CDR3 has 14 residues. V shed 0 bases and J shed 6 bases, with 13 bases lying between them. CDR3 amino acids: CSARDRQGGDTQYF. The CDR3 nucleotides read TGCAGTGCTAGAGATCGGCAGGGGGGGGATACGCAGTATTTT.

This clonotype is medium-sized in the sample. The chain uses TRBV20-1 and TRBJ2-3; 9 bases align to TRBD2. The CDR3 extends over 15 amino acids. V lost 6 bases to trimming and J lost 2 bases; unmatched junction nucleotides: 9. Per the germline V gene, CDR1 is DFQATT and CDR2 is SNEGSKA (reference sequence). The CDR3 DNA is TGCAGTGCGACGCGGGCTAGCGGGGCCACAGATACGCAGTATTTT. It codes for CSATRASGATDTQYF.

Only a few counts were recorded for this clonotype. This chain links TRBV11-3 with TRBJ1-1; D call uncertain. Between the trimmed V and J ends, which lost 2 bases and 4 bases, there was a span of 8 bases. The CDR3 spans 13 residues. Germline CDR1 is SGHNT and CDR2 is YENEEA. The CDR3 nucleotides read TGTGCCAGCAGCTTATCAGGAAGCACTGAAGCTTTCTTT. It encodes CASSLSGSTEAFF.

This clonotype was observed many times. A read error may produce the germline difference seen at one junction end. The chain is built from TRBV12-3 or TRBV12-4 and TRBJ2-5; the D gene is possibly TRBD1 (6 bases). This CDR3 contains 15 residues. The DNA for the CDR3 is TGTGCCAGCAGTGTAGCACAGGGCGCCCAAGAGACCCAGTACTTC. Translation: CASSVAQGAQETQYF.

Many counts were recorded for this clonotype. The chain joins TRBV18 to TRBJ1-2; 8 positions match TRBD1. The V and J ends lost 8 bases and 2 bases, in that order; junction bases with no gene match: 7. Germline V gene lookup returns CDR1 KGHSH and CDR2 LQKENI. The CDR3 runs to 14 residues. CDR3 amino acids: CASSPGQGNYGYTF. The CDR3, as DNA: TGTGCCAGCAGCCCAGGACAGGGAAACTATGGCTACACCTTC.

This clonotype showed up many times. This chain uses TRBV10-3 with TRBJ2-7, with D possibly called TRBD1 or TRBD2 (5 bases each). The V and J ends lost 4 bases and 3 bases respectively, with 16 bases between them. CDR3 size: 15 residues. CDR1 and CDR2 (germline): ENHRY, SYGVKD. For the CDR3, the DNA is TGTGCCATCAGTGGAGACTCCATGGGGGTCTACGAGCAGTACTTC. Translation gives CAISGDSMGVYEQYF.

This clonotype was seen just once. Mismatch with germline at one junction end may stem from a read error. The genes are TRBV7-9 and TRBJ1-1; no firm D call. Germline CDR1 and CDR2: SEHNR and FQNEAQ (reference sequence). The CDR3 runs 15 residues. The CDR3 is CAGSLASVLNTEAFF. Written as DNA, the CDR3 is TGTGCCGGCAGCTTAGCTTCGGTTTTGAACACTGAAGCTTTCTTT.

This clonotype came up many times. The rearrangement uses TRBV21-1 and TRBJ2-7; no DNA check was done on the table's D call, TRBD1. TRBV21-1 is described as a pseudogene. This CDR3 spans 15 amino acids. The CDR3 here is CASSKGGQGSYEQYF. The CDR3 DNA sequence: TGTGCCAGCAGCAAAGGCGGACAGGGCTCCTACGAGCAGTACTTC.

This clonotype was recorded many times. The chain recombines TRBV9 with TRBJ2-1, with 8 bases fitting TRBD1. Germline trimming cut 7 bases from V and 10 bases from J; bases unmatched to any gene: 1. Germline loops: CDR1 SGDLS, CDR2 YYNGEE. The CDR3 sequence is 10 residues long. Here the CDR3 reads CASGDREQFF. CDR3 in DNA: TGTGCCAGCGGGGACAGGGAGCAGTTCTTC.

In its sample, this clonotype was seen many times. V usage is TRBV12-3 or TRBV12-4 and J usage is TRBJ1-2; D gene unclear. The CDR3 is 12 residues long. Between the trimmed V and J ends, which lost 0 bases and 10 bases, there was a span of 9 bases. The CDR3 spells CASSLAGQSYTF. DNA of the CDR3: TGTGCCAGCAGTTTAGCAGGCCAGTCCTACACCTTC.

This clonotype was found a few times. V is TRBV28 and J is TRBJ1-4; D unresolved. The CDR3 is 14 residues long. The germline V and J ends were trimmed by 7 bases and 4 bases, with 13 bases remaining between them. CDR1 is MDHEN and CDR2 is SYDVKM in the germline V gene. CDR3 sequence reads: CASIGRGGNEKLFF. The CDR3 DNA follows: TGTGCCAGCATTGGGCGAGGAGGTAATGAAAAACTGTTTTTT.

V and J are TRBV25-1 and TRBJ2-7; 9 nucleotides align to TRBD1. V shed 4 bases, J shed 2 bases, and the junction held 9 bases outside the gene matches. This CDR3 contains 16 residues. CDR1 MGHDK and CDR2 SYGVNS come from the germline V gene. CDR3 bases: TGTGCCAGCAGTGCCCTCGGACAGGGGTCCACCTACGAGCAGTACTTC. Translating gives CASSALGQGSTYEQYF.

This clonotype was counted ten times or more. The chain recombines TRBV7-2 with TRBJ1-2; unclear D gene. V gave up 3 bases and J gave up 8 bases, with 10 bases separating them. This CDR3 region has 12 residues. Per germline, CDR1 SGHTA and CDR2 FQGNSA. In nucleotides, the CDR3 is TGTGCCAGCAGCTTCGGTCTAGTCGGCTACACCTTC. Translation gives CASSFGLVGYTF.

This clonotype was picked up many times. The chain links TRBV7-7 to TRBJ2-2; D may correspond to TRBD1 or TRBD2 (5 bases each). The V end lost 5 bases, the J end lost 7 bases, and 14 bases lay between the germline ends. Germline lookup yields CDR1 SSHAT and CDR2 FNYEAQ (reference sequence). The CDR3 spans 14 residues. The CDR3 region is CASSPRGRGGELFF. DNA for the CDR3: TGTGCCAGCAGCCCCCGGGGTAGGGGCGGGGAGCTGTTTTTT.

The chain carries TRBV20-1 and TRBJ1-6; TRBD1 matches 7 bases. Germline CDR1 DFQATT, CDR2 SNEGSKA (reference sequence). This CDR3 region has 16 residues. With 3 bases clipped from V and 5 bases from J, the junction kept 10 bases outside the gene matches. CDR3 in DNA: TGCAGTGCTAGCTCCACGCGGGACAGCCATAATTCACCCCTCCACTTT. Translation: CSASSTRDSHNSPLHF.

The table lists this clonotype with a few counts. The chain employs TRBV5-1 and TRBJ2-3, with 9 bases fitting TRBD2. V dropped 1 base and J dropped 3; count of bases not matched to a gene: 3. Germline V CDR1 and CDR2: SGHRS, YFSETQ. The CDR3 is 15 amino acids. This chain's CDR3 is CASSLSLAGTDTQYF. CDR3 coding DNA: TGCGCCAGCAGCTTGAGTCTAGCGGGGACAGATACGCAGTATTTT.

In this sample, this clonotype turned up a few times. The CDR3 is CSAGSLAGGSYNEQFF. The CDR3 DNA sequence: TGCAGTGCTGGCAGTCTAGCGGGGGGCTCCTACAATGAGCAGTTCTTC. The chain combines TRBV20-1 with TRBJ2-1, with 11 bases lining up with TRBD2. This CDR3 has 16 amino acids. Germline CDR1 and CDR2: DFQATT and SNEGSKA (reference sequence). The trim removed 5 bases at V and 0 bases at J, leaving 6 bases unmatched.

This clonotype was seen ten or more times. The genes are TRBV5-1 and TRBJ2-1; 8 nucleotides align to TRBD1. Trimming cost V 4 bases and J 0 bases; bases outside gene matches: 12. CDR1 and CDR2 from the germline V gene are SGHRS and YFSETQ. CDR3 size: 18 residues. For the CDR3, the DNA is TGCGCCAGCAGCGTGGACAGGGTACGGGTTAGCTCCTACAATGAGCAGTTCTTC. Amino acid sequence: CASSVDRVRVSSYNEQFF.

This clonotype was seen repeatedly, ten times or more. The chain is built from TRBV7-2 and TRBJ2-5; no reliable D call. The germline V and J ends were trimmed by 5 bases and 3 bases, with 10 bases remaining between them. The germline gives CDR1 SGHTA, CDR2 FQGNSA. CDR3 length: 13 residues. DNA of the CDR3: TGTGCCAGCAGCGGGCCGGCAGAAGAGACCCAGTACTTC. This sequence encodes CASSGPAEETQYF.

In this sample, this clonotype turned up a few times. The gene calls are TRBV5-1 and TRBJ2-7; D call uncertain. CDR1 is SGHRS and CDR2 is YFSETQ in the germline V gene. The V end lost 1 base, the J end lost 1 base, and 9 bases lay between the germline ends. This CDR3 has 14 residues. In DNA, the CDR3 is TGCGCCAGCAGCTTGAACGGAGCTTCCTACGAGCAGTACTTC. The encoded protein is CASSLNGASYEQYF. The entire variable domain, with the rest obtained from reference TRBV5-1 and TRBJ2-7, is as follows: KAGVTQTPRYLIKTRGQQVTLSCSPISGHRSVSWYQQTPGQGLQFLFEYFSETQRNKGNFPGRFSGRQFSNSRSEMNVSTLELGDSALYLCASSLNGASYEQYFGPGTRLTVT.

V usage is TRBV6-6 and J usage is TRBJ2-7, with a possible D match to TRBD1 (6 bases). Germline loops: CDR1 MNHNY, CDR2 SVGAGI (reference sequence). Trimming left V 4 bases short and J 3 bases short, with 16 bases between. This CDR3 has 15 amino acids. CDR3: CASSFPDRLVYEQYF. As DNA, the CDR3 is TGTGCCAGCAGTTTCCCCGACAGGCTGGTCTACGAGCAGTACTTC.

This clonotype was seen ten or more times. The chain couples TRBV5-1 to TRBJ1-2, with D tentatively TRBD1 (5 bases). Deletions cut 0 bases from V and 7 bases from J, with 13 bases between. The CDR3 length is 14 residues. CDR1 is SGHRS, CDR2 YFSETQ, per germline. CDR3 loop: CASSLAEAGSGYTF. The CDR3, as DNA: TGCGCCAGCAGCTTGGCCGAGGCAGGGTCTGGCTACACCTTC.

This clonotype was observed many times. The J gene is TRBJ1-5, the V gene TRBV29-1, with TRBD1 matching 7 bases. V was pared by 8 bases and J by 3 bases, with 7 bases of the junction left unmatched. Germline V gene lookup returns CDR1 SQVTM and CDR2 ANQGSEA. The CDR3 spans 13 residues. CDR3 DNA sequence: TGCAGCATAGGGACAGCTTTCAATCAGCCCCAGCATTTT. This gives the protein CSIGTAFNQPQHF.

This clonotype was picked up many times. The gene calls are TRBV7-8 and TRBJ2-5, with 11 nucleotides matching TRBD2. This CDR3 is built from 17 residues. After removal of 3 bases from V and 5 bases from J, the junction contained 11 bases not matched to a gene. Germline V CDR1 and CDR2: SGHVS, FQNEAQ. CDR3 sequence: CASSFVILAGVGETQYF. As DNA, the CDR3 is TGTGCCAGCAGCTTTGTCATACTAGCGGGGGTCGGGGAGACCCAGTACTTC. Using reference TRBV7-8 and TRBJ2-5 for the parts outside the CDR3, the full variable domain is GAGVSQSPRYKVAKRGQDVALRCDPISGHVSLFWYQQALGQGPEFLTYFQNEAQLDKSGLPSDRFFAERPEGSVSTLKIQRTQQEDSAVYLCASSFVILAGVGETQYFGPGTRLLVL.